Below, 3 T cell receptor beta chains from the same sample are listed, as sequenced in a study of blood T cells in healthy people across ages. Then a second PCR, running roughly 6 to 12 cycles, was carried out with a sample-barcoded 5' primer and a J-beta primer mix. TCRdb reprocessed the 5' RACE reads with MiXCR, giving one entry per CDR3 protein. The sample has approximately 1,100,000 distinct CDR3 sequences, less than 50% seen once. Source material: blood. The source of these receptors is a woman aged 55-70 years in good health.

This clonotype was counted once. This chain joins TRBV28 and TRBJ2-7, with D perhaps TRBD1 (7 bases). V was clipped by 2 bases and J by 0 bases, with 17 bases between them. The CDR3 consists of 17 residues. From germline, CDR1 is MDHEN and CDR2 SYDVKM. CDR3 sequence (DNA): TGTGCCAGCAGTTTACCCATGACAGGGAGGATCTCCTACGAGCAGTACTTC. This translates into CASSLPMTGRISYEQYF.

CDR3 residues: CASSIQGGDTGELFF. CDR3 coding DNA: TGTGCCAGCAGTATACAAGGGGGGGATACCGGGGAGCTGTTTTTT. The rearrangement joins TRBV12-3 or TRBV12-4 to TRBJ2-2; TRBD2 is a possible D gene (7 bases). The CDR3 spans 15 residues. Trimming took off 5 bases at V and 5 bases at J, with 15 bases between the two ends.

This clonotype occurred many times. The chain links TRBV11-2 to TRBJ2-7, with D possibly being TRBD2 (6 bases). In germline, CDR1 is SGHAT, CDR2 FQNNGV. This CDR3 is 13 amino acids long. Trimming cost V 5 bases and J 3 bases, with 11 bases left between them. CDR3 bases: TGTGCCAGCAGCCTGCAGACTAGCTACGAGCAGTACTTC. Translation gives CASSLQTSYEQYF.